This T cell receptor (beta chain) was recovered during a study of CD8 T cells in Susac syndrome (dated by TCRdb to between 2018 and 2021). In terms of the full investigation: The study used repertoire sequencing to test whether antigen drove CD8+ T cell activation and differentiation in Susac syndrome.

Of note for this clonotype: The antigen it recognizes is unknown. No base quality values were provided; no much bigger clone lies one nucleotide off.

High-throughput TCR beta sequencing profiled peripheral blood CD8+ and CD4+ T cells from healthy donors, Susac syndrome patients and multiple sclerosis patients. The multiple sclerosis controls were treatment-naive patients who had stable or active relapsing-remitting disease and met the revised McDonald criteria. CD8+ TEMRA cells were enriched by FACS, while bulk CD8+ and CD4+ T cells were purified by magnetic negative isolation. Blood was collected in EDTA tubes and processed within 24 hours, with PBMCs isolated through density gradient centrifugation. PBMCs intended for TCR sequencing were cryopreserved in liquid nitrogen and were subsequently thawed in a 37 degrees C water bath. A purity of at least 90% was achieved for sorted or isolated CD4+, CD8+ and CD8+ TEMRA cells. RNA was extracted using the RNeasy kit, and roughly 0.5 to 1 microgram was reverse transcribed with random hexamers. The immunoSEQ multiplex PCR assay, which covers 54 Vbeta and 13 Jbeta segments, was used to amplify TCR beta CDR3 regions. PCR amplification bias was corrected using a synthetic template baseline for primer optimization and computational correction. Regarding the original processing steps: Reads were annotated to V, D and J genes according to IMGT and were analyzed with immunoSEQ Analyzer, with only productive sequences retained. To calculate clonality, Shannon entropy was normalized by log2 of the number of productive unique sequences and then subtracted from one. For each patient and control, public and private clones were evaluated among the 100 most prevalent clones. Clones were defined as Susac-specific when absent from the healthy and MS cohorts, from over a thousand published viral clones and from other ImmuneACCESS disease sequences. In TCRdb, the public reads were trimmed at Q25 with fastp and aligned with MiXCR, with productive beta chains retained. Here each entry gathers all rows of one CDR3 protein and keeps the most common genes and DNA. Here the V and J calls rest on TCRdb's processing, not on the authors' analysis. The sample includes about 300,000 distinct CDR3 sequences, with 92% observed a single time. The ten largest account for 0.06% to 0.075% of the sample.

Beyond this particular receptor, the publication reports: The number of individuals in the TCR sequencing and HLA analysis was recognized as being relatively small.

Sequences KGHSH (CDR1) and LQKENI (CDR2) are obtained from the germline V gene. The CDR3 goes from the cysteine to the phenylalanine over 14 residues. Only the CDR3 region is kept as DNA, spanning 42 bases read in frame from base 1. The junction carries 9 bases between V and J, which are trimmed by 2 bases and 3 bases respectively. This chain is built from TRBV18 and TRBJ2-3; TRBD2 could be the D gene, as 6 bases match. The source of this sequence is a human donor with multiple sclerosis. The sequenced sample consisted of CD4+ T cells from PBMCs. The DNA sequence is given as TGTGCCAGCTCACCATTAGCGGCAACAGATACGCAGTATTTT. Translated, this gives CASSPLAATDTQYF.